This T cell receptor beta chain is from a study of T cells after posttransplantation cyclophosphamide. Study-level points and caveats: Donor CD8+ memory clones often dominated recipient blood repertoires at later times. TRB clonality was highly associated with recipient CMV seropositivity and reactivation. TRB overlap between skin or GI tissue T cells and blood was limited.

The related graft donor's blood sample was taken on the day of bone marrow donation. This clone was seen at least ten times. The antigen is not known. Assay: immunoSEQ multiplex PCR; the TCRdb copy retains only in-frame clones and omits some. The sample was found to contain under 40,000 clones, and every one recurs. Sequencing was carried out using PBMCs. This receptor was obtained from a woman between 45 and 60 years old in good health and a related stem cell transplant donor.

This CDR3 reads CASSNPGRLYF. In DNA, the CDR3 is TGTGCCAGCAGTAACCCGGGGAGGCTGTACTTC. V usage is TRBV12-3 or TRBV12-4 and J usage is TRBJ2-4, with a weak D call TRBD2 (6 bases). Trimming took off 5 bases at V and 15 bases at J, with 14 bases between the two ends. This CDR3 comprises 11 residues.